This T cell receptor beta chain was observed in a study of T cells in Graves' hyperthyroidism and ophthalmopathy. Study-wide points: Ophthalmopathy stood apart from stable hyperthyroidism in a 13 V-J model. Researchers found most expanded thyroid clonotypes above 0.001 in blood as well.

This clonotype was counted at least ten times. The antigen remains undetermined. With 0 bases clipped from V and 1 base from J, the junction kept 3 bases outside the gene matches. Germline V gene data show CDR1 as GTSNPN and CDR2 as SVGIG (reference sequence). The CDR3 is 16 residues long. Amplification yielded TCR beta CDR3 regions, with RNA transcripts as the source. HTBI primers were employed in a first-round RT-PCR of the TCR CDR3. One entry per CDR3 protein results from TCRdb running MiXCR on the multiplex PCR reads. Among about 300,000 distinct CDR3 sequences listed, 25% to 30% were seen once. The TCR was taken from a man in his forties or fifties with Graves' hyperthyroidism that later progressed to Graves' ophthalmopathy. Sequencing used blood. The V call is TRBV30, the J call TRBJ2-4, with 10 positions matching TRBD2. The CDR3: CAWSVRTSGAKNIQYF. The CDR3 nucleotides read TGTGCCTGGAGTGTAAGGACTAGCGGCGCCAAAAACATTCAGTACTTC.